The 18 T cell receptor beta chains listed next were all sequenced from one sample in a study of tumor and adjacent non-tumor tissue in lung cancer. Three rounds of nested PCR, following a modified ARM-PCR protocol, produced the TCRbeta library. TCRdb reanalysed the multiplex PCR reads using MiXCR and keeps one entry per CDR3 protein. The sample records roughly 150,000 distinct CDR3 sequences, approximately 64% being singletons. RNA was extracted from bulk tissue without any cell sorting. The sample taken for sequencing was lung tumor tissue. These TCRs come from a man aged 60 to 75 with small cell lung cancer.

Note on this clonotype: The junction departs from the called germline gene at one end, perhaps through a read error. This chain links TRBV11-2 with TRBJ2-1; perhaps TRBD2 as D (5 bases). Germline V gene sequence: CDR1 SGHAT, CDR2 FQNNGV. The CDR3 is made up of 11 amino acids. The CDR3 loop is CASTLERKQFF. The DNA of the CDR3 is TGTGCCAGCACCTTAGAGCGGAAGCAGTTCTTC.

This clonotype was observed at least ten times. The chain uses TRBV12-3 or TRBV12-4 and TRBJ2-2, with D maybe TRBD1 (5 bases). The V end was cut by 3 bases, the J end by 6 bases, with 8 bases between. The CDR3 loop spans 13 amino acids. In nucleotides, the CDR3 is TGTGCCAGCAGTTTCAGGGTGGCCGGGGAGCTGTTTTTT. Its protein is CASSFRVAGELFF.

Notes on this clonotype: A much larger clone is a single base away; this may be a read error. The chain employs TRBV20-1 and TRBJ1-1, with 8 bases that match TRBD1. The CDR3 contains 13 residues. Per the germline V gene, CDR1 is DFQATT and CDR2 is SNEGSKA (reference sequence). V lost 4 bases, J lost 5 bases, and 6 bases stayed unmatched. The CDR3 DNA sequence: TGCAGTGCTATAGAGGACAGGGAGACTGAAGCTTTCTTT. It encodes CSAIEDRETEAFF.

This clonotype was counted at least ten times. This chain connects TRBV6-1 to TRBJ1-4; D possibly corresponds to TRBD1 (6 bases). V gave up 5 bases and J gave up 7 bases, with 14 bases separating them. The CDR3 totals 14 residues. Looked up from germline, CDR1 is MNHNS and CDR2 is SASEGT. The CDR3 DNA reads TGTGCCAGCAGTACGGGGGCGGATGCTGAAAAACTGTTTTTT. This codes for CASSTGADAEKLFF.

This chain uses TRBV6-2 or TRBV6-3 with TRBJ2-5; D possibly corresponds to TRBD1 (5 bases). The CDR3 has 17 residues. V was trimmed by 2 bases and J by 1 base, leaving 17 bases between them. Germline V CDR1 and CDR2: MNHEY, SVGEGT. The CDR3 here is CASSYQIGAWAQETQYF. DNA of the CDR3: TGTGCCAGCAGTTACCAGATAGGGGCATGGGCCCAAGAGACCCAGTACTTC.

With regard to this clonotype: This could be a read error, since a much larger clone is one nucleotide away. The chain combines TRBV5-5 with TRBJ2-1; tentatively, D is TRBD1 (5 bases). This CDR3 has 15 amino acids. With 4 bases removed from V and 3 bases from J, the gap between germline ends came to 14 bases. CDR1 is SGHKS and CDR2 is YYEKEE in the germline V gene (reference sequence). The chain's CDR3 is CASSTGTFVYNEQFF. CDR3 in DNA: TGTGCCAGCAGCACAGGTACCTTCGTCTACAATGAGCAGTTCTTC.

The V call is TRBV5-5, the J call TRBJ1-2; 9 bases map to TRBD1. The CDR3 loop spans 16 amino acids. Losses at the gene ends were 4 bases for V and 10 bases for J; bases not matched to a gene: 17. Germline V gene data show CDR1 as SGHKS and CDR2 as YYEKEE (reference sequence). CDR3 nucleotides: TGTGCCAGCAGCCCGAGAGGACAGGGGCGGGCGGATGTCTACACCTTC. This codes for CASSPRGQGRADVYTF.

This clonotype was seen just once. The V gene is TRBV2, the J gene TRBJ2-5; no clear D gene. Germline CDR1 reads SNHLY; CDR2 reads FYNNEI. The CDR3 runs 12 residues. Between the trimmed V and J ends, which lost 7 bases and 2 bases, there was a span of 8 bases. CDR3 bases: TGTGCCAGCACCGGGTTACAAGAGACCCAGTACTTC. Its translation is CASTGLQETQYF.

This clonotype was seen only once. The junction and the germline gene differ at one end; a read error may be behind it. The rearrangement links TRBV11-2 to TRBJ1-1, with TRBD1 matching 11 bases. Germline lookup yields CDR1 SGHAT and CDR2 FQNNGV. The CDR3 is 15 amino acids. CDR3 in amino acids: CASSRGQGARTETFF. The DNA of the CDR3 is TGTGCCAGTAGCCGAGGACAGGGGGCCCGAACTGAAACTTTCTTT. Using reference TRBV11-2 and TRBJ1-1 for the parts outside the CDR3, the full variable domain is EAGVAQSPRYKIIEKRQSVAFWCNPISGHATLYWYQQILGQGPKLLIQFQNNGVVDDSQLPKDRFSAERLKGVDSTLKIQPAKLEDSAVYLCASSRGQGARTETFFGQGTRLTVV.

This clonotype has only a few counts. This chain connects TRBV12-3 or TRBV12-4 to TRBJ1-3; D gene uncertain. The ends were cut back, 4 bases at V and 0 bases at J, with 7 bases in the middle. The CDR3 is 14 amino acids. CDR3 bases: TGTGCCAGCAGTTACGGGCGCTCTGGAAACACCATATATTTT. Protein sequence: CASSYGRSGNTIYF.

A remark on this clonotype: An end of the junction differs from the germline gene, which may be a read error. The chain recombines TRBV20-1 with TRBJ2-6, with 8 bases matching TRBD1. The CDR3 runs to 16 residues. Germline V gene data show CDR1 as DFQATT and CDR2 as SNEGSKA (reference sequence). This CDR3 reads CSASRQGATGAKVLTF. The CDR3 region has the DNA TGCAGTGCTAGTCGTCAGGGGGCAACTGGGGCCAAAGTCCTGACTTTC.

About this clonotype itself: A read error may be the cause here, since a much bigger clone is one base away. J is TRBJ2-7 and V is TRBV11-1, with 9 bases identical to TRBD2. The V segment lost 5 bases and the J segment 4 bases; nucleotides outside the gene matches: 12. The CDR3 sequence is 16 residues long. Germline lookup yields CDR1 SGHAT and CDR2 FQDESV (reference sequence). This CDR3 reads CASSSGSGSLSYEQYF. CDR3 DNA sequence: TGTGCCAGCAGCAGCGGTAGCGGGAGTCTTAGTTACGAGCAGTACTTC.

Remarks on this clonotype: This is likely a read error, given that the CDR3 carries no conserved phenylalanine or tryptophan at its end. V is TRBV4-1 and J is TRBJ1-1, with a tentative D call TRBD1 (5 bases). Germline V gene data show CDR1 as MGHRA and CDR2 as YSYEKL. This CDR3 region has 16 residues. V lost 3 bases and J 5 bases, leaving 19 bases between the germline ends. Here the CDR3 DNA reads TGCGCCAGCAGCCAGGACGAACGGGACTCTGGGACTGAAGCTTTCGTT. It yields the protein CASSQDERDSGTEAFV.

The J gene is TRBJ1-4, the V gene TRBV28, with D tentatively TRBD1 (6 bases). V shed 5 bases and J shed 2 bases, with 12 bases lying between them. This CDR3 comprises 15 residues. From germline, CDR1 is MDHEN and CDR2 SYDVKM. This CDR3 is CASSLYRATNEKLFF. CDR3 DNA sequence: TGTGCCAGCAGTCTTTACAGGGCTACTAATGAAAAACTGTTTTTT.

This clonotype has only a few counts. The chain uses TRBV29-1 and TRBJ2-1; 14 positions agree with TRBD2. The V gene's germline CDR1 is SQVTM and CDR2 ANQGSEA. The CDR3 contains 17 residues. V lost 5 bases, J lost 4 bases, and 10 bases stayed unmatched. The CDR3 region is CSVRGTSGGRVYNEQFF. The CDR3 region has the DNA TGCAGCGTTAGGGGGACTAGCGGGGGCCGGGTTTACAATGAGCAGTTCTTC.

With respect to this clonotype: The junction shows a germline mismatch at one end, possibly a read error. J is TRBJ2-7 and V is TRBV28, with TRBD1 identical over 7 bases. Germline V CDR1 and CDR2: MDHEN, SYDVKM. This CDR3 has 13 amino acids. The CDR3 DNA sequence: TGTGCCAGCAGTGGGGGACAGCCCTATGAGCAGTACTTC. Amino acids: CASSGGQPYEQYF.

This chain connects TRBV20-1 to TRBJ1-5; D uncertain. V was pared by 4 bases and J by 1 base, with 17 bases between. The CDR3 is made up of 16 amino acids. Germline values: CDR1 DFQATT, CDR2 SNEGSKA (reference sequence). For the CDR3, the DNA is TGCAGTGCTAAGTCCAAGGGAGCACGGAGCAATCAGCCCCAGCATTTT. As protein: CSAKSKGARSNQPQHF.

The chain joins TRBV20-1 to TRBJ2-5; TRBD2 matches at 10 bases. The J segment lost 5 bases and the V segment lost 3 bases, leaving 9 bases of the junction unmatched. The germline V gene has CDR1 DFQATT and CDR2 SNEGSKA (reference sequence). The CDR3 spans 15 residues. The CDR3: CSASPPLAGVETQYF. The CDR3 DNA is TGCAGTGCTAGCCCCCCTCTAGCGGGAGTTGAGACCCAGTACTTC.